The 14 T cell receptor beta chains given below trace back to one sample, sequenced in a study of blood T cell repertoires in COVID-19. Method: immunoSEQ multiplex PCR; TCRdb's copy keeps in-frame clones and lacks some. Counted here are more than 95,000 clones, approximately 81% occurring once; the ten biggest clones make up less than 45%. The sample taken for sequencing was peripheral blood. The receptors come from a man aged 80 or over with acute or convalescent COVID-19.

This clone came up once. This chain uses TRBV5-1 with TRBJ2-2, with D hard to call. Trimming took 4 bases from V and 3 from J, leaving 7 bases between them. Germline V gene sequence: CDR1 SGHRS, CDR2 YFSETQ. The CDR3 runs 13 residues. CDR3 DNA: TGCGCCAGCAGCCAGGATCACACCGGGGAGCTGTTTTTT. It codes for CASSQDHTGELFF.

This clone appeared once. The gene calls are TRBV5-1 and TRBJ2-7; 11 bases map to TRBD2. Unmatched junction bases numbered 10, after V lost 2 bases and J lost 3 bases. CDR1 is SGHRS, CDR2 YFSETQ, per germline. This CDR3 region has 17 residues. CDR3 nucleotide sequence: TGCGCCAGCAGCTTAACTCTACTAGCGGGAGCTTTCTACGAGCAGTACTTC. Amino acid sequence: CASSLTLLAGAFYEQYF.

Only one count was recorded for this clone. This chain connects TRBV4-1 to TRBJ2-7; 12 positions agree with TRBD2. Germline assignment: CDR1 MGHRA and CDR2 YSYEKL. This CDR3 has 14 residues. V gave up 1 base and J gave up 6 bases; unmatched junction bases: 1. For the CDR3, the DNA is TGCGCCAGCAGCCAAGGACTAGCGGGAGTCGAGCAGTACTTC. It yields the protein CASSQGLAGVEQYF.

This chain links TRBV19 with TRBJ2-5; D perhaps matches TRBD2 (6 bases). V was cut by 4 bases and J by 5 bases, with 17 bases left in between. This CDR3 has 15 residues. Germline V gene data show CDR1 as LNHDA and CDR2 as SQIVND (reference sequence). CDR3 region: CASSTWAGQRETQYF. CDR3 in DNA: TGTGCCAGTAGTACGTGGGCGGGGCAGAGGGAGACCCAGTACTTC.

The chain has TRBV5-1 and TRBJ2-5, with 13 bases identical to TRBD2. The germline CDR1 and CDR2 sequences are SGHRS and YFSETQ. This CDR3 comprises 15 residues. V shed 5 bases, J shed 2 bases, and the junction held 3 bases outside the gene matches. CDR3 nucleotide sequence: TGCGCCAGCAGACCGGGACTAGCGGGACAAGAGACCCAGTACTTC. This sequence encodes CASRPGLAGQETQYF. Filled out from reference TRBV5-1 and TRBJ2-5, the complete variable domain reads KAGVTQTPRYLIKTRGQQVTLSCSPISGHRSVSWYQQTPGQGLQFLFEYFSETQRNKGNFPGRFSGRQFSNSRSEMNVSTLELGDSALYLCASRPGLAGQETQYFGPGTRLLVL.

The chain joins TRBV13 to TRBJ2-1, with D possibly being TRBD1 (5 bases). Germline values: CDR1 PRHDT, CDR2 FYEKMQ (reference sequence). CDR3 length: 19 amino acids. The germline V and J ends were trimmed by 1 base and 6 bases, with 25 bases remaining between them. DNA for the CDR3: TGTGCCAGCAGCTTAGTGATGTTACAGGCCCCCTTCTTAGGCAATGAGCAGTTCTTC. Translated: CASSLVMLQAPFLGNEQFF.

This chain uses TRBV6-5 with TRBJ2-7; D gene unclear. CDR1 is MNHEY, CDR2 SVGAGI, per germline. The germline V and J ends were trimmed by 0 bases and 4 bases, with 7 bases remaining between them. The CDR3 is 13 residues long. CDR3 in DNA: TGTGCCAGCAGTTACTCGAGTCTATACGAGCAGTACTTC. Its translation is CASSYSSLYEQYF.

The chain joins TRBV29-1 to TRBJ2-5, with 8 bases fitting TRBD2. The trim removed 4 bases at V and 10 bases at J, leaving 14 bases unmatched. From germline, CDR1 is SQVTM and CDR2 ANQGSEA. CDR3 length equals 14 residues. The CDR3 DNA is TGCAGCGTTGTACTGTCTCAGGGCGGGGGGAGCCAGTACTTC. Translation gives CSVVLSQGGGSQYF.

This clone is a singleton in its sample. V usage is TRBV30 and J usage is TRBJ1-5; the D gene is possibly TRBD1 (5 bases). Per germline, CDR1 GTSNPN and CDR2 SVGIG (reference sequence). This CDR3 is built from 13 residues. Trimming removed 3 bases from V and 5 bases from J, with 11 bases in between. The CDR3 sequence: CAWSPGYDQPQHF. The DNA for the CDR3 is TGTGCCTGGAGCCCAGGGTACGATCAGCCCCAGCATTTT.

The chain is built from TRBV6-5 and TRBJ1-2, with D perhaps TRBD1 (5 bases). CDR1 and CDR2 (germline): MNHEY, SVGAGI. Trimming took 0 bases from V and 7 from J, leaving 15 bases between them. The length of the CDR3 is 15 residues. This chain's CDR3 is CASSYSGHSGLGYTF. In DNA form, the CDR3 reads TGTGCCAGCAGTTACTCCGGCCATTCAGGGCTTGGCTACACCTTC.

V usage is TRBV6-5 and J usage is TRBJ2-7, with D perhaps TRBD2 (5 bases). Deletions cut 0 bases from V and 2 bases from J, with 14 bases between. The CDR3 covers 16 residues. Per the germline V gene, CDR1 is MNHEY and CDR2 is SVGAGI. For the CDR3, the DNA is TGTGCCAGCAGTTACTCGCGCGGCCGGGGAACCTACGAGCAGTACTTC. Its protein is CASSYSRGRGTYEQYF.

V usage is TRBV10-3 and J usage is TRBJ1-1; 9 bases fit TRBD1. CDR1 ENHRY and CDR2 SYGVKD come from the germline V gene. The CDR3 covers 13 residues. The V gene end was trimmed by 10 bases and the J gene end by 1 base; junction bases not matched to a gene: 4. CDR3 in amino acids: CATRQGGNTEAFF. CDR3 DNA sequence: TGTGCCACGAGACAGGGGGGGAACACTGAAGCTTTCTTT.

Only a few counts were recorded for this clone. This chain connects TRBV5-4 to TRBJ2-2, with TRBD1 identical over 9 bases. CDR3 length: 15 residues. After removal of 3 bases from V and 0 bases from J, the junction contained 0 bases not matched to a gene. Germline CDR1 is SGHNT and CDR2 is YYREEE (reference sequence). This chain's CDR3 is CASSWDRANTGELFF. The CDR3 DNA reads TGTGCCAGCAGCTGGGACAGGGCGAACACCGGGGAGCTGTTTTTT.

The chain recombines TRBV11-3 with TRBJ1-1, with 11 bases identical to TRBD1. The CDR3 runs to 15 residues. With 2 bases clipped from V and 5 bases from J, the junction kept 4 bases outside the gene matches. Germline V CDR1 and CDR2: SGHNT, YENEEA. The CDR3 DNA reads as TGTGCCAGCAGCTTATCCGGGACAGGGGGGACTGAAGCTTTCTTT. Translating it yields CASSLSGTGGTEAFF.